Described below is a single T cell receptor (beta chain) sequence and its context. The sample is drawn from a study of OX40 agonist ivuxolimab in advanced cancers. Overall study: Administration of intravenous ivuxolimab to patients occurred every 2 weeks at 0.01 to 10 mg/kg.

Excluded were patients having autoimmune disease history or systemic immunosuppression. With baseline, cycle 4 day 1, and cycle 7 day 1 as timepoints, blood was sampled. V shed 8 bases, J shed 4 bases, and the junction held 14 bases outside the gene matches. The CDR3 runs to 16 residues. Repertoires were generated with immunoSEQ multiplex PCR, while TCRdb's copy carries only in-frame clones and drops some. The repertoire includes several thousand clones, 75% to 85% of them detected once, and about a fifth sits in the top ten. This sample comprised CD4+ or CD8+ T cells sorted from blood, obtained in a trial of the OX40 agonist ivuxolimab. V and J are TRBV23-1 and TRBJ1-5; TRBD1 matches at 7 bases. TRBV23-1 carries the ORF label, with uncertain function. The clonotype originates from an adult with an advanced solid tumor such as melanoma, head and neck, liver or kidney cancer. The chain's CDR3 is CASPSARGRSNQPQHF. CDR3 DNA: TGCGCCAGCCCCTCGGCAAGGGGGCGAAGTAATCAGCCCCAGCATTTT.